Following are 8 T cell receptor beta chains from one sample sequenced in a study of metastatic and nonmetastatic thyroid tumors. TCRdb reanalyzed the PCR reads via MiXCR. This repertoire shows some 13,000 clones, 28% found once; its top ten account for approximately 12%. No patient had received any treatment before thyroid surgery. Input material: tumor tissue. The receptors derive from a female donor with papillary thyroid cancer or a benign thyroid nodule (not recorded which). Some clones in this sample may be carry-over from other donors' samples.

V is TRBV11-2 and J is TRBJ1-3, with no clear D. CDR3 length: 14 residues. The germline V gene encodes CDR1 SGHAT and CDR2 FQNNGV. The ends were cut back, 5 bases at V and 1 base at J, with 9 bases in the middle. CDR3: CASSPQESGNTIYF. The CDR3 DNA follows: TGTGCCAGCAGCCCCCAGGAGTCTGGAAACACCATATATTTT.

This clone has ten or more counts. The rearrangement links TRBV27 to TRBJ1-4; D unclear. With 8 bases removed from V and 6 bases from J, the gap between germline ends came to 19 bases. The CDR3 runs to 15 residues. Germline CDR1 MNHEY, CDR2 SMNVEV (reference sequence). CDR3 nucleotides: TGTGCCAGCGCCCAGATGGGAGTAGTTTATGAAAAACTGTTTTTT. The encoded protein is CASAQMGVVYEKLFF.

This clone has ten or more counts. The rearrangement joins TRBV20-1 to TRBJ2-7; 7 bases are shared with TRBD2. The CDR3 runs 14 residues. The trim removed 8 bases at V and 4 bases at J, leaving 14 bases unmatched. The germline gives CDR1 DFQATT, CDR2 SNEGSKA (reference sequence). The CDR3 loop reads CSHASRAGLYEQYF. The CDR3 nucleotides read TGCAGTCACGCATCTCGAGCGGGATTGTACGAGCAGTACTTC.

This clone has ten or more counts. V usage is TRBV18 and J usage is TRBJ1-6; unclear D gene. The CDR3 sequence is 21 residues long. Deletions cut 1 base from V and 6 bases from J, with 28 bases between. Germline CDR1 KGHSH, CDR2 LQKENI. The CDR3 DNA is TGTGCCAGCTCACCACTTGATCCGCGGAACCACCTGAAGTTTAGTAATTCACCCCTCCACTTT. Protein product: CASSPLDPRNHLKFSNSPLHF.

This clone has just one count. V is TRBV18 and J is TRBJ2-1; no clear D. The CDR3 extends over 11 amino acids. Trimming shortened V by 2 bases and J by 7 bases, and 3 bases separated the two germline ends. Germline V CDR1 and CDR2: KGHSH, LQKENI. The CDR3 DNA follows: TGTGCCAGCTCACCAGGGAATGAGCAGTTCTTC. Its translation: CASSPGNEQFF.

The chain joins TRBV27 to TRBJ1-5; D remains unclear. CDR3 length: 13 residues. V was trimmed by 3 bases and J by 6 bases, leaving 9 bases between them. Germline V gene data show CDR1 as MNHEY and CDR2 as SMNVEV (reference sequence). Here the CDR3 reads CASSFSVLQPQHF. The CDR3 region has the DNA TGTGCCAGCAGTTTTTCCGTACTTCAGCCCCAGCATTTT.

The chain couples TRBV11-2 to TRBJ2-1; perhaps D is TRBD1 or TRBD2 (5 bases each). Trimming cost V 0 bases and J 13 bases, with 13 bases left between them. This CDR3 is built from 13 residues. The germline gives CDR1 SGHAT, CDR2 FQNNGV. CDR3 sequence reads: CASSLDGSGRQFF. DNA of the CDR3: TGTGCCAGCAGCTTAGACGGTTCGGGGCGCCAGTTCTTC.

The table lists this clone with many counts. This chain joins TRBV9 and TRBJ2-1; 9 bases are shared with TRBD2. Germline assignment: CDR1 SGDLS and CDR2 YYNGEE. J gave up 9 bases and V 4 bases, and 11 bases lay outside the gene matches. There are 15 residues in the CDR3. CDR3 region: CASSSPYTSGLEQFF. In DNA form, the CDR3 reads TGTGCCAGCAGCAGCCCCTATACTAGCGGGCTTGAGCAGTTCTTC.